These 30 T cell receptor beta chains were sequenced from one sample in a study of blood T cell repertoires in COVID-19. Method: immunoSEQ multiplex PCR; TCRdb's copy keeps in-frame clones and lacks some. The table records tens of thousands of clones, around 84% of them present only once. Source material: peripheral blood. The origin of the receptors is an elderly man with active COVID-19.

The genes are TRBV6-1 and TRBJ1-5; the D gene is possibly TRBD1 (5 bases). Per germline, CDR1 MNHNS and CDR2 SASEGT. CDR3 length equals 17 residues. The germline V and J ends were trimmed by 3 bases and 2 bases, with 17 bases remaining between them. CDR3 sequence reads: CASSEDLRGIGNQPQHF. The CDR3 nucleotides read TGTGCCAGCAGTGAGGACCTAAGGGGCATAGGCAATCAGCCCCAGCATTTT.

This sequence joins TRBV19 and TRBJ1-3; 7 bases agree with TRBD1. In germline, CDR1 is LNHDA, CDR2 SQIVND (reference sequence). The V segment lost 4 bases and the J segment 0 bases; nucleotides outside the gene matches: 6. The CDR3 extends over 16 amino acids. In DNA, the CDR3 is TGTGCCAGTAGTAGAGGGACAGCCCGCTCTGGAAACACCATATATTTT. Residues: CASSRGTARSGNTIYF.

On this clone: At one of its ends the junction is not consistent with the germline gene, which may arise from a read error. Other DNA sequences from this sample encode an identical CDR3 as well. This sequence joins TRBV19 and TRBJ2-7, with TRBD1 matching over 8 bases. The germline CDR1 and CDR2 sequences are LNHDA and SQIVND (reference sequence). The CDR3 has 14 amino acids. The CDR3: CASSTHGTGSEQYF. The CDR3 DNA follows: TGTGCCAGTAGTACCCACGGGACAGGTAGCGAGCAATACTTC. Combining the CDR3 with reference TRBV19 and TRBJ2-7 gives the whole variable domain DGGITQSPKYLFRKEGQNVTLSCEQNLNHDAMYWYRQDPGQGLRLIYYSQIVNDFQKGDIAEGYSVSREKKESFPLTVTSAQKNPTAFYLCASSTHGTGSEQYFGPGTRLTVT.

The chain employs TRBV18 and TRBJ1-1; 7 bases match TRBD1. Germline values: CDR1 KGHSH, CDR2 LQKENI. The ends lost 4 bases at V and 5 bases at J; junction bases unmatched: 4. The CDR3 has 13 amino acids. The CDR3 region has the DNA TGTGCCAGCTCACAGGGGGCGAGTACTGAAGCTTTCTTT. This translates into CASSQGASTEAFF.

The gene calls are TRBV27 and TRBJ1-2; D unclear. The V gene's germline CDR1 is MNHEY and CDR2 SMNVEV (reference sequence). The CDR3 loop spans 13 amino acids. The germline V and J ends were trimmed by 3 bases and 7 bases, with 12 bases remaining between them. The CDR3 nucleotides read TGTGCCAGCAGTTTCGGGTCAGCGTCTGGCTACACCTTC. Translated, it gives CASSFGSASGYTF.

This chain connects TRBV7-2 to TRBJ2-7; D uncertain. Germline-derived CDR1 and CDR2 are SGHTA and FQGNSA. The CDR3 extends over 14 amino acids. Between the trimmed V and J ends, which lost 0 bases and 0 bases, there was a span of 6 bases. CDR3 DNA sequence: TGTGCCAGCAGCTTAGCACCGGGCTCCTACGAGCAGTACTTC. It is translated as CASSLAPGSYEQYF.

This chain joins TRBV6-5 and TRBJ1-6; D remains unclear. There are 16 residues in the CDR3. Trimming shortened V by 0 bases and J by 6 bases, and 12 bases separated the two germline ends. Germline-derived CDR1 and CDR2 are MNHEY and SVGAGI. CDR3 sequence (DNA): TGTGCCAGCAGTTACTCGTCGAACAGTCCTAATTCACCCCTCCACTTT. Protein sequence: CASSYSSNSPNSPLHF.

The chain couples TRBV27 to TRBJ2-7; possible D gene TRBD1, 6 bases. Germline lookup yields CDR1 MNHEY and CDR2 SMNVEV (reference sequence). V shed 4 bases and J shed 6 bases, with 22 bases lying between them. This CDR3 region has 16 residues. The CDR3 spells CASSSLEAGALREQYF. The DNA of the CDR3 is TGTGCCAGCAGTTCCCTCGAGGCAGGGGCCCTTCGCGAGCAGTACTTC.

The V gene is TRBV18, the J gene TRBJ2-7, with TRBD1 matching over 8 bases. J was trimmed by 0 bases and V by 6 bases; bases with no gene match: 25. This CDR3 has 21 residues. Germline V lookup: CDR1 KGHSH, CDR2 LQKENI. The DNA of the CDR3 is TGTGCCAGCTCTCTAATCCGCGGGCAGGGGGCTCAAAGAACCGACTCCTACGAGCAGTACTTC. Translated, it gives CASSLIRGQGAQRTDSYEQYF.

V usage is TRBV7-2 and J usage is TRBJ2-5, with D tentatively TRBD2 (6 bases). The CDR3 totals 12 residues. Per the germline V gene, CDR1 is SGHTA and CDR2 is FQGNSA. Trimming shortened V by 3 bases and J by 5 bases, and 7 bases separated the two germline ends. CDR3 in DNA: TGTGCCAGCAGCTTCCGGGGGGAGACCCAGTACTTC. Translating gives CASSFRGETQYF.

The chain joins TRBV5-6 to TRBJ1-5, with a possible D match to TRBD1 (6 bases). The CDR3 contains 15 residues. Germline V CDR1 and CDR2: SGHDT, YYEEEE. V was clipped by 2 bases and J by 7 bases, with 16 bases between them. The CDR3 nucleotides are TGTGCCAGCAGCTTACGGGGGGGCGCGGGGCAGCCCCAGCATTTT. Protein: CASSLRGGAGQPQHF.

The chain is built from TRBV30 and TRBJ2-7; TRBD1 aligns across 9 bases. This CDR3 has 14 residues. V gave up 5 bases and J gave up 0 bases; unmatched junction bases: 5. Germline lookup yields CDR1 GTSNPN and CDR2 SVGIG (reference sequence). CDR3 DNA: TGTGCCTGGGACAGGACAGGGGACTCCTACGAGCAGTACTTC. Amino acids: CAWDRTGDSYEQYF.

The chain links TRBV12-5 to TRBJ2-6; D call uncertain. Germline CDR1 and CDR2: LGHNT and FRNRAP. With 4 bases removed from V and 0 bases from J, the gap between germline ends came to 7 bases. This CDR3 spans 15 amino acids. The CDR3, as DNA: TGTGCTAGTGGTTCCCAGATCTCTGGGGCCAACGTCCTGACTTTC. Protein product: CASGSQISGANVLTF. Looking up the rest from reference TRBV12-5 and TRBJ2-6 gives the full variable domain: DARVTQTPRHKVTEMGQEVTMRCQPILGHNTVFWYRQTMMQGLELLAYFRNRAPLDDSGMPKDRFSAEMPDATLATLKIQPSEPRDSAVYFCASGSQISGANVLTFGAGSRLTVL.

The chain recombines TRBV5-6 with TRBJ2-2, with 12 positions matching TRBD1. CDR3 size: 18 residues. V shed 4 bases and J 1 base; nucleotides not matched to a gene: 8. Germline lookup yields CDR1 SGHDT and CDR2 YYEEEE. CDR3 amino acids: CASSRGQGAYRNTGELFF. The CDR3 DNA reads TGTGCCAGCAGCCGGGGACAGGGGGCGTATAGGAACACCGGGGAGCTGTTTTTT.

The CDR3: CASRQTSGVSYEQYF. The DNA for the CDR3 is TGTGCCAGCAGGCAAACTAGCGGGGTCTCCTACGAGCAGTACTTC. The J gene is TRBJ2-7, the V gene TRBV6-5, with 10 bases aligning to TRBD2. Looked up from germline, CDR1 is MNHEY and CDR2 is SVGAGI. V lost 6 bases to trimming and J lost 0 bases; unmatched junction nucleotides: 5. The CDR3 consists of 15 residues.

Here the CDR3 DNA reads TGTGCCAGCAGTTTATGGAGACAGGGACCACAAATTACCTACGAGCAGTACTTC. The encoded protein is CASSLWRQGPQITYEQYF. The chain combines TRBV28 with TRBJ2-7, with 7 positions matching TRBD1. CDR1 is MDHEN, CDR2 SYDVKM, per germline. The trim removed 0 bases at V and 2 bases at J, leaving 13 bases unmatched. The CDR3 spans 18 residues.

Only a few counts were recorded for this clone. This rearrangement joins TRBV28 to TRBJ2-7; TRBD1 matches at 11 bases. The CDR3 extends over 16 amino acids. Germline V CDR1 and CDR2: MDHEN, SYDVKM. V was clipped by 5 bases and J by 5 bases; unmatched bases: 11. The CDR3 sequence: CASSPPWTGGYHEQYF. The CDR3 nucleotides are TGTGCCAGCAGTCCCCCTTGGACAGGGGGCTACCACGAGCAGTACTTC.

The CDR3 coding sequence is TGTGCCAGCAGCCTAGCGGGGGGATCCTACGAGCAGTACTTC. Amino acids: CASSLAGGSYEQYF. This chain connects TRBV3-1 (or the pseudogene TRBV3-2) to TRBJ2-7; TRBD2 agrees at 10 bases. This CDR3 is 14 amino acids long. V was pared by 4 bases and J by 1 base, with 1 base of the junction left unmatched. Germline CDR1 is LGHDT and CDR2 is YNNKEL (reference sequence).

The chain's CDR3 is CASSLLGPTTGGSYEQYF. The CDR3 DNA follows: TGTGCCAGCAGCTTACTGGGGCCAACGACAGGGGGCAGCTACGAGCAGTACTTC. The chain has TRBV7-3 and TRBJ2-7; 10 nucleotides agree with TRBD1. CDR1 SGHTA and CDR2 FQGTGA come from the germline V gene. The CDR3 has 18 residues. The junction had 13 bases not matched to a gene; V was cut back by 2 bases and J by 3 bases. Filled out from reference TRBV7-3 and TRBJ2-7, the complete variable domain reads GAGVSQTPSNKVTEKGKYVELRCDPISGHTALYWYRQSLGQGPEFLIYFQGTGAADDSGLPNDRFFAVRPEGSVSTLKIQRTERGDSAVYLCASSLLGPTTGGSYEQYFGPGTRLTVT.

The rearrangement uses TRBV5-5 and TRBJ2-7, with 9 bases fitting TRBD1. CDR1 and CDR2 (germline): SGHKS, YYEKEE (reference sequence). Trimming at V came to 4 bases and at J to 8 bases, leaving 10 bases not matched to a gene. The CDR3 spans 14 residues. The CDR3 DNA is TGTGCCAGCAGCCGGGGACAGGGTTCGGAAAAGCAGTACTTC. Translation: CASSRGQGSEKQYF. Looking up the rest from reference TRBV5-5 and TRBJ2-7 gives the full variable domain: DAGVTQSPTHLIKTRGQQVTLRCSPISGHKSVSWYQQVLGQGPQFIFQYYEKEERGRGNFPDRFSARQFPNYSSELNVNALLLGDSALYLCASSRGQGSEKQYFGPGTRLTVT.

The chain employs TRBV2 and TRBJ2-3; 13 bases map to TRBD2. CDR1 SNHLY and CDR2 FYNNEI come from the germline V gene. The junction had 6 bases not matched to a gene; V was cut back by 4 bases and J by 2 bases. This CDR3 contains 17 residues. The CDR3 protein is CASSGPTSGRVTDTQYF. CDR3 nucleotides: TGTGCCAGCAGTGGCCCCACTAGCGGGAGGGTCACAGATACGCAGTATTTT.

The chain links TRBV27 to TRBJ1-5, with D unclear. Per the germline V gene, CDR1 is MNHEY and CDR2 is SMNVEV (reference sequence). The V gene lost 11 bases and the J gene lost 1 base, with 18 bases spanning the gap. The CDR3 contains 15 residues. This CDR3 is CASRGNPGSNQPQHF. In DNA form, the CDR3 reads TGTGCCTCCCGAGGGAACCCCGGGAGCAATCAGCCCCAGCATTTT.

The CDR3 sequence is CSVGFRGLTGNGELFF. CDR3 sequence (DNA): TGCAGCGTTGGGTTTCGAGGGTTGACGGGCAACGGGGAGCTGTTTTTT. This chain uses TRBV29-1 with TRBJ2-2; the D gene is possibly TRBD2 (5 bases). V was trimmed by 4 bases and J by 7 bases, leaving 22 bases between them. The CDR3 is 16 amino acids. Germline CDR1 SQVTM, CDR2 ANQGSEA.

The gene calls are TRBV18 and TRBJ2-5; weak D call: TRBD1 (6 bases). Germline V gene sequence: CDR1 KGHSH, CDR2 LQKENI. V was trimmed by 3 bases and J by 2 bases, leaving 16 bases between them. This CDR3 has 16 residues. The DNA of the CDR3 is TGTGCCAGCTCACCGGGGACAAACCGAGGGCAAGAGACCCAGTACTTC. Protein: CASSPGTNRGQETQYF. The full variable domain, completed using reference TRBV18 and TRBJ2-5, is NAGVMQNPRHLVRRRGQEARLRCSPMKGHSHVYWYRQLPEEGLKFMVYLQKENIIDESGMPKERFSAEFPKEGPSILRIQQVVRGDSAAYFCASSPGTNRGQETQYFGPGTRLLVL.

V gene TRBV3-1 (or the pseudogene TRBV3-2) combines with J gene TRBJ2-3; 9 bases align to TRBD1. The CDR3 is made up of 14 amino acids. CDR1 is LGHDT, CDR2 YNNKEL, per germline (reference sequence). V was pared by 5 bases and J by 8 bases, with 8 bases of the junction left unmatched. Here the CDR3 DNA reads TGTGCCAGCAGCGGGGACAGGGTGGGTGGTACGCAGTATTTT. Protein product: CASSGDRVGGTQYF.

The chain carries TRBV28 and TRBJ2-3, with 7 bases fitting TRBD2. This CDR3 spans 15 amino acids. V shed 5 bases and J 3 bases; nucleotides not matched to a gene: 8. The germline CDR1 and CDR2 sequences are MDHEN and SYDVKM. The CDR3 is CASSPPVSGTDTQYF. The CDR3 DNA is TGTGCCAGCAGTCCCCCCGTTAGCGGGACAGATACGCAGTATTTT.

The chain combines TRBV6-2 or TRBV6-3 with TRBJ2-3; possible D gene TRBD2, 5 bases. V lost 7 bases to trimming and J lost 1 base, with 9 bases between them. Germline-derived CDR1 and CDR2 are MNHEY and SVGEGT. The CDR3 is 13 amino acids. CDR3 sequence: CASTPGGTDTQYF. Here the CDR3 DNA reads TGTGCCAGCACCCCCGGGGGCACAGATACGCAGTATTTT.

The chain combines TRBV4-1 with TRBJ1-1; 7 positions match TRBD1. This CDR3 spans 15 amino acids. The ends lost 0 bases at V and 4 bases at J; junction bases unmatched: 5. Germline V gene lookup returns CDR1 MGHRA and CDR2 YSYEKL. The CDR3 spells CASSQDEGARTEAFF. The CDR3, as DNA: TGCGCCAGCAGCCAAGATGAGGGGGCGCGCACTGAAGCTTTCTTT.

The chain is built from TRBV19 and TRBJ1-1; TRBD1 matches at 10 bases. CDR1 is LNHDA and CDR2 is SQIVND in the germline V gene (reference sequence). This CDR3 has 14 amino acids. The V gene end was trimmed by 4 bases and the J gene end by 6 bases; junction bases not matched to a gene: 5. The DNA of the CDR3 is TGTGCCAGTAGTAAGGGACAGGGGAGCCCTGAAGCTTTCTTT. Translating gives CASSKGQGSPEAFF.

This rearrangement joins TRBV9 to TRBJ1-1; TRBD1 aligns across 9 bases. This CDR3 contains 15 residues. In germline, CDR1 is SGDLS, CDR2 YYNGEE. J gave up 5 bases and V 3 bases, and 8 bases lay outside the gene matches. The CDR3 is CASSAETGGWTEAFF. For the CDR3, the DNA is TGTGCCAGCAGCGCGGAAACAGGGGGCTGGACTGAAGCTTTCTTT. Drawing the rest from reference TRBV9 and TRBJ1-1, the complete variable domain is DSGVTQTPKHLITATGQRVTLRCSPRSGDLSVYWYQQSLDQGLQFLIQYYNGEERAKGNILERFSAQQFPDLHSELNLSSLELGDSALYFCASSAETGGWTEAFFGQGTRLTVV.